Presented here are 15 T cell receptor beta chains from one specimen sequenced in a study of shared clonotypes between healthy human individuals. Generated by immunoSEQ multiplex PCR, the TCRdb table keeps only in-frame clones and is missing some. This table has about 1,500,000 clones, around 97% appearing once. The sample consisted of naive CD4+ T cells sorted from blood. Described subset: CD45RA+ positively selected. These receptors came from a man aged 25-40 years in good health.

The gene calls are TRBV5-1 and TRBJ2-5; D is tentatively TRBD1 or TRBD2 (6 bases each). CDR1 and CDR2 (germline): SGHRS, YFSETQ. The CDR3 runs 14 residues. Trimming removed 4 bases at V and 5 bases at J, with 15 bases between. CDR3 amino acids: CASSPGAQGETQYF. As DNA, the CDR3 is TGCGCCAGCAGCCCGGGGGCGCAGGGGGAGACCCAGTACTTC.

This chain links TRBV2 with TRBJ2-7; 10 bases match TRBD1. Germline V gene data show CDR1 as SNHLY and CDR2 as FYNNEI. This CDR3 has 15 amino acids. After removal of 8 bases from V and 0 bases from J, the junction contained 7 bases not matched to a gene. CDR3 loop: CASGRRQGASYEQYF. CDR3 nucleotide sequence: TGTGCCAGCGGCAGACGACAGGGGGCCTCCTACGAGCAGTACTTC.

This clone has just one count. One base away lies a much larger clone, so this may be a sequencing read error. The CDR3 sequence is CASSKTSGSTDTQYF. CDR3 DNA sequence: TGTGCCAGCAGTAAGACTAGCGGGAGCACAGATACGCAGTATTTT. The rearrangement uses TRBV6-4 and TRBJ2-3, with TRBD2 matching 10 bases. The CDR3 runs 15 residues. V was pared by 5 bases and J by 0 bases, with 2 bases of the junction left unmatched. Germline loops: CDR1 MRHNA, CDR2 SNTAGT.

The chain employs TRBV19 and TRBJ1-5, with D possibly TRBD1 on 6 matching bases. The CDR3 extends over 15 amino acids. Trimming took off 3 bases at V and 3 bases at J, with 12 bases between the two ends. Germline V gives CDR1 LNHDA, CDR2 SQIVND (reference sequence). CDR3 in amino acids: CASSIPWTANQPQHF. The CDR3 bases are TGTGCCAGTAGTATCCCCTGGACAGCCAATCAGCCCCAGCATTTT.

With respect to this clone: Other DNA variants within this sample encode the same CDR3. The chain employs TRBV6-5 and TRBJ2-7; D is perhaps TRBD1 (6 bases). Trimming took 6 bases from V and 3 from J, leaving 9 bases between them. The V gene's germline CDR1 is MNHEY and CDR2 SVGAGI. This CDR3 comprises 12 residues. CDR3: CASSRTVYEQYF. The CDR3 nucleotides are TGTGCCAGCAGCCGGACAGTCTACGAGCAGTACTTC.

The chain links TRBV5-1 to TRBJ1-2; 11 bases line up with TRBD1. This CDR3 spans 17 amino acids. CDR1 and CDR2 (germline): SGHRS, YFSETQ. V gave up 7 bases and J gave up 2 bases; unmatched junction bases: 13. This CDR3 reads CASGTGQGALSNYGYTF. The DNA for the CDR3 is TGCGCCAGCGGAACCGGACAGGGGGCCCTTTCCAACTATGGCTACACCTTC.

The chain employs TRBV11-3 and TRBJ1-3; D gene ambiguous. Germline lookup yields CDR1 SGHNT and CDR2 YENEEA. The V gene lost 4 bases and the J gene lost 3 bases, with 7 bases spanning the gap. This CDR3 contains 13 residues. The CDR3 DNA follows: TGTGCCAGCAGCTCGGGAGATGGAAACACCATATATTTT. This sequence encodes CASSSGDGNTIYF.

V gene TRBV19 combines with J gene TRBJ2-5; 7 positions agree with TRBD2. Germline assignment: CDR1 LNHDA and CDR2 SQIVND (reference sequence). CDR3 length equals 13 residues. The V gene end was trimmed by 5 bases and the J gene end by 3 bases; junction bases not matched to a gene: 3. DNA for the CDR3: TGTGCCAGTAGTGTCGGGGGGAAAGAGACCCAGTACTTC. It translates to CASSVGGKETQYF.

The chain is built from TRBV7-9 and TRBJ1-1, with D possibly matching TRBD1 (5 bases). The CDR3 length is 15 residues. Germline CDR1 SEHNR, CDR2 FQNEAQ (reference sequence). V lost 5 bases to trimming and J lost 0 bases, with 13 bases between them. The CDR3 protein is CASSQFSGLNTEAFF. The CDR3 DNA reads TGTGCCAGCAGCCAGTTCTCAGGGCTGAACACTGAAGCTTTCTTT.

V usage is TRBV29-1 and J usage is TRBJ2-2; 7 bases match TRBD2. CDR3 length: 14 residues. Trimming cost V 4 bases and J 1 base; bases outside gene matches: 3. Germline assignment: CDR1 SQVTM and CDR2 ANQGSEA. This CDR3 reads CSVVSSGNTGELFF. The CDR3 DNA sequence: TGCAGCGTTGTGTCTAGCGGGAACACCGGGGAGCTGTTTTTT.

V gene TRBV7-2 combines with J gene TRBJ2-1; D may be TRBD1 (6 bases). This CDR3 spans 14 amino acids. Germline CDR1 and CDR2: SGHTA and FQGNSA. Deletions cut 5 bases from V and 2 bases from J, with 10 bases between. The CDR3 spells CASSLRTAYNEQFF. DNA for the CDR3: TGTGCCAGCAGCCTAAGGACAGCCTACAATGAGCAGTTCTTC.

The chain carries TRBV4-3 and TRBJ2-1; tentative D call: TRBD2 (5 bases). The CDR3 covers 16 residues. V was shortened by 4 bases and J by 4 bases, with 17 bases between the two germline ends. The germline V gene encodes CDR1 LGHNA and CDR2 YSLEER. In DNA, the CDR3 is TGCGCCAGCAGCCTTAACGGGGTCTCCCCGTACAATGAGCAGTTCTTC. Protein product: CASSLNGVSPYNEQFF.

The rearrangement uses TRBV2 and TRBJ2-7, with 8 positions matching TRBD1. From germline, CDR1 is SNHLY and CDR2 FYNNEI. This CDR3 comprises 15 residues. Germline trimming cut 4 bases from V and 4 bases from J; bases unmatched to any gene: 9. This CDR3 reads CASSARQGNRYEQYF. The CDR3 bases are TGTGCCAGCAGTGCTAGACAGGGGAATAGATACGAGCAGTACTTC. Full variable domain (remainder filled in from reference TRBV2 and TRBJ2-7): EPEVTQTPSHQVTQMGQEVILRCVPISNHLYFYWYRQILGQKVEFLVSFYNNEISEKSEIFDDQFSVERPDGSNFTLKIRSTKLEDSAMYFCASSARQGNRYEQYFGPGTRLTVT.

This clone has only one observation. The chain recombines TRBV4-1 with TRBJ2-2, with no clear D. The V end lost 3 bases, the J end lost 8 bases, and 7 bases lay between the germline ends. The CDR3 consists of 12 residues. CDR1 and CDR2 (germline): MGHRA, YSYEKL. This CDR3 reads CASSQYSGELFF. The CDR3, as DNA: TGCGCCAGCAGCCAGTACTCGGGGGAGCTGTTTTTT.

The rearrangement uses TRBV5-6 and TRBJ2-7, with 9 positions matching TRBD1. Trimming cost V 4 bases and J 5 bases; bases outside gene matches: 7. Germline CDR1 SGHDT, CDR2 YYEEEE. The CDR3 consists of 14 residues. CDR3 sequence reads: CASSATGTGNEQYF. CDR3 DNA sequence: TGTGCCAGCAGCGCTACCGGGACAGGGAACGAGCAGTACTTC. Full variable domain (remainder filled in from reference TRBV5-6 and TRBJ2-7): DAGVTQSPTHLIKTRGQQVTLRCSPKSGHDTVSWYQQALGQGPQFIFQYYEEEERQRGNFPDRFSGHQFPNYSSELNVNALLLGDSALYLCASSATGTGNEQYFGPGTRLTVT.